The rows below give T cell receptor beta chains drawn from one sample of a study of blood T cell repertoires in COVID-19. Using immunoSEQ multiplex PCR, the repertoire was profiled, and TCRdb retains in-frame clones only, with some absent. This sample carries roughly 250,000 clones, roughly four fifths of them seen once, and the ten largest clones take approximately 4.5%. The sample comprised peripheral blood. The receptors originated from a woman aged 70 to 79 with acute or convalescent COVID-19. The CDR3 runs from the conserved cysteine through the conserved F or W. A D gene is named only where the DNA matches it firmly. Not every row has a clone size; where given, it reads once, few, many or a size class.

V gene,J gene,clone size,D gene,CDR3 protein,CDR3 DNA
TRBV2,TRBJ1-4,NA,NA,CASSGQGQTNEKLFF,TGTGCCAGCAGTGGGCAGGGACAAACTAATGAAAAACTGTTTTTT
TRBV10-3,TRBJ1-1,NA,NA,CAILPGGGTEAFF,TGTGCCATCCTCCCGGGAGGCGGCACTGAAGCTTTCTTT
TRBV19,TRBJ1-6,many,NA,CASTLGQKNSPLHF,TGTGCCAGTACCCTAGGACAGAAAAATTCACCCCTCCACTTT
TRBV10-2,TRBJ1-6,NA,TRBD1,CASSDRDSPLHF,TGCGCCAGCAGCGACAGGGACTCACCCCTCCACTTT
TRBV11-2,TRBJ1-1,once,NA,CASSSRILVLNTEAFF,TGTGCCAGCAGCTCCCGAATACTAGTCCTGAACACTGAAGCTTTCTTT
TRBV28,TRBJ2-7,NA,TRBD1,CASEEGQGTYEQYF,TGTGCCAGTGAGGAAGGACAGGGCACCTACGAGCAGTACTTC
TRBV6-2/TRBV6-3,TRBJ1-6,NA,NA,CASSLDSAYSPLHF,TGTGCCAGCAGTTTGGACAGCGCATACTCACCCCTCCACTTT
TRBV28,TRBJ2-1,NA,TRBD2,CASSLGGLYNEQFF,TGTGCCAGCAGTTTAGGGGGACTATACAATGAGCAGTTCTTC
TRBV30,TRBJ1-5,NA,NA,CAWSVHWGRGNQPQHF,TGTGCCTGGAGTGTACATTGGGGCAGGGGCAATCAGCCCCAGCATTTT
TRBV5-1,TRBJ1-1,NA,TRBD1,CASSADRVNTEAFF,TGCGCCAGCAGCGCGGACAGGGTGAACACTGAAGCTTTCTTT
TRBV5-1,TRBJ2-5,NA,TRBD1,CASSLLGTGGRETQYF,TGCGCCAGCAGCTTGCTCGGGACAGGAGGACGGGAGACCCAGTACTTC
TRBV6-2/TRBV6-3,TRBJ2-6,once,NA,CASSFQRAGANVLTF,TGTGCCAGCAGTTTTCAGCGGGCTGGGGCCAACGTCCTGACTTTC
TRBV19,TRBJ2-3,NA,NA,CASRTSSTDTQYF,TGTGCCAGTCGTACGTCTAGCACAGATACGCAGTATTTT
TRBV7-2,TRBJ2-1,NA,NA,CASSRSAATRGNEQFF,TGTGCCAGCAGCCGTTCCGCGGCTACGAGAGGCAATGAGCAGTTCTTC
TRBV9,TRBJ2-2,NA,TRBD1,CASSVDRTGVTGELFF,TGTGCCAGCAGCGTAGATAGGACAGGGGTTACCGGGGAGCTGTTTTTT
TRBV3-1/TRBV3-2,TRBJ2-7,NA,TRBD2,CASSHTSGSNVQYF,TGTGCCAGCAGCCATACTAGCGGGTCTAACGTGCAGTACTTC
TRBV11-2,TRBJ2-7,NA,NA,CASSSPLTASYEQYF,TGTGCCAGCAGCTCACCCCTGACAGCCTCCTACGAGCAGTACTTC
TRBV7-6,TRBJ2-7,NA,NA,CASSLGTGGPYEQYF,TGTGCCAGCAGCTTAGGGACGGGCGGGCCCTACGAGCAGTACTTC
TRBV13,TRBJ1-6,NA,NA,CASSPGEGHSPLHF,TGTGCCAGCAGTCCAGGGGAGGGTCATTCACCCCTCCACTTT
TRBV7-9,TRBJ2-1,NA,TRBD1,CASSFPLAGTGGKEQFF,TGTGCCAGCAGCTTCCCCCTCGCCGGGACAGGGGGCAAAGAGCAGTTCTTC
TRBV6-5,TRBJ2-7,NA,NA,CASRAQGSGSYEQYF,TGTGCCAGCAGAGCACAGGGTAGTGGTTCCTACGAGCAGTACTTC
TRBV28,TRBJ1-2,NA,NA,CASSLVPGTTSPYGYTF,TGTGCCAGCAGTTTAGTTCCAGGAACCACTAGCCCCTATGGCTACACCTTC